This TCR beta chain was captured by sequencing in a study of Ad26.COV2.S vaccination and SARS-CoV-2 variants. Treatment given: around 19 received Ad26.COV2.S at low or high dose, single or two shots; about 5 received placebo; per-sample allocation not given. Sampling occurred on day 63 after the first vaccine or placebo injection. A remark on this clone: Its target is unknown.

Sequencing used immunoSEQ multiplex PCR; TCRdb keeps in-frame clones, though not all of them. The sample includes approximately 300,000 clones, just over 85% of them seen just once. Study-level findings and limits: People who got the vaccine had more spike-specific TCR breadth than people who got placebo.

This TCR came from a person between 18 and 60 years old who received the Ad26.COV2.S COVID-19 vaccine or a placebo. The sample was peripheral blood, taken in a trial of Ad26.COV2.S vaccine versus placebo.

The CDR3 loop reads CASSRRGGTDTQYF. The DNA of the CDR3 is TGTGCCAGCAGCCGCCGAGGAGGCACAGATACGCAGTATTTT. The rearrangement uses TRBV7-9 and TRBJ2-3; no firm D call. This CDR3 is built from 14 residues. Trimming left V 5 bases short and J 1 base short, with 10 bases between. CDR1 and CDR2 from the germline V gene are SEHNR and FQNEAQ (reference sequence). The full variable domain, its missing parts supplied by reference TRBV7-9 and TRBJ2-3, is DTGVSQNPRHKITKRGQNVTFRCDPISEHNRLYWYRQTLGQGPEFLTYFQNEAQLEKSRLLSDRFSAERPKGSFSTLEIQRTEQGDSAMYLCASSRRGGTDTQYFGPGTRLTVL.